This is a list of T cell receptor beta chains from one sample in a study of cytomegalovirus exposure and HLA in healthy donors. Produced via immunoSEQ multiplex PCR; TCRdb's table is partial and in-frame only. The data hold around 130,000 clones, with around 75% observed a single time. Sequenced material: PBMCs. These TCRs come from a man aged 25 to 40 in good health and CMV-seronegative. Each CDR3 is given with its conserved first and last residue.

TRBJ1-2,TRBV4-3,CASSQTGVGYTF
TRBJ2-7,TRBV28,CASSTQVVRTYEQYF
TRBJ2-7,TRBV7-7,CASSLRGNPYEQYF
TRBJ2-1,TRBV7-8,CASSLGAGGTYNEQFF
TRBJ1-2,TRBV9,CASSVDSRVFNYGYTF
TRBJ2-1,TRBV13,CASSPSGRDRRNEQFF
TRBJ1-2,TRBV6-5,CASRPNYRGKVGYTF
TRBJ2-4,TRBV28,CASSPFGRASDIQYF
TRBJ1-2,TRBV7-9,CASSQGQGAEYGYTF
TRBJ2-7,TRBV18,CASSPSGTEYEQYF
TRBJ2-7,TRBV9,CASSVGTGGPYEQYF
TRBJ2-3,TRBV28,CASSSPTRDRGADTQYF
TRBJ2-1,TRBV29-1,CSGTGIWSEQFF